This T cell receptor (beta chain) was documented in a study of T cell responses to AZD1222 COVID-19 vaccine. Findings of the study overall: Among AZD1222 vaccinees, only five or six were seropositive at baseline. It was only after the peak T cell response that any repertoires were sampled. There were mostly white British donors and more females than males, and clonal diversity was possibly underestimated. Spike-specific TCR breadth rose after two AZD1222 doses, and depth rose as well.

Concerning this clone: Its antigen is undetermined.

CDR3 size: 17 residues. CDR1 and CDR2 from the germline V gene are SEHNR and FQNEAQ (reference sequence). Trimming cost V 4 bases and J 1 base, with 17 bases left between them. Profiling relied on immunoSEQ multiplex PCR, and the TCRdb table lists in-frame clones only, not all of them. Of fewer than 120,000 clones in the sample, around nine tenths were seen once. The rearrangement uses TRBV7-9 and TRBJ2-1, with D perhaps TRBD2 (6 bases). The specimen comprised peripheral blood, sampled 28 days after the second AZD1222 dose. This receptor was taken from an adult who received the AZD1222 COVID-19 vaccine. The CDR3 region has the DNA TGTGCCAGCAGCTCTAGCCGGGGGTATAGATCCTACAATGAGCAGTTCTTC. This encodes CASSSSRGYRSYNEQFF.